This TCR beta chain was sequenced during a study of cytotoxic CD8 clonotypes in ibrutinib-treated CLL. The CDR3 runs to 15 residues. Germline-derived CDR1 and CDR2 are LNHNV and YYDKDF (reference sequence). The ends were cut back, 1 base at V and 0 bases at J, with 9 bases in the middle. The data were produced by immunoSEQ multiplex PCR, yet TCRdb's version contains in-frame clones alone and is incomplete. The sample holds under 200,000 clones, less than 85% seen once. The chain has TRBV15 and TRBJ1-2; no clear D. This clonotype was obtained from a human donor with chronic lymphocytic leukemia. The sample consisted of PBMCs, taken after 24 months of ibrutinib treatment. CDR3 coding DNA: TGTGCCACCAGCAGAGGGTCGGGATCTAACTATGGCTACACCTTC. Amino acid sequence: CATSRGSGSNYGYTF.